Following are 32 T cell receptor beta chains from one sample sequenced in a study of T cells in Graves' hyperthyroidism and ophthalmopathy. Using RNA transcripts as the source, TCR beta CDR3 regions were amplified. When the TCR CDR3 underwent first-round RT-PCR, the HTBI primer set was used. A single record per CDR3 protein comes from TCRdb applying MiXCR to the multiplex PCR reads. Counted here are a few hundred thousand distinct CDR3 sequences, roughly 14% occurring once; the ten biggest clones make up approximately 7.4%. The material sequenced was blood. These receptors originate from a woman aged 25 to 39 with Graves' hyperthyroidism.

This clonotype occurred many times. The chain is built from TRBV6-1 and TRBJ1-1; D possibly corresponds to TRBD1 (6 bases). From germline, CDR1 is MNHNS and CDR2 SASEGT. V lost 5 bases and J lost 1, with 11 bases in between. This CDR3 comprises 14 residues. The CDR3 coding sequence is TGTGCCAGCAGTTTTGACAGGACGAACACTGAAGCTTTCTTT. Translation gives CASSFDRTNTEAFF.

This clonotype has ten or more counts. This CDR3 reads CASSLIYGGNYGYTF. In DNA form, the CDR3 reads TGTGCCAGCAGCTTAATCTACGGCGGTAACTATGGCTACACCTTC. The genes are TRBV11-2 and TRBJ1-2, with D uncertain. Germline values: CDR1 SGHAT, CDR2 FQNNGV. V dropped 2 bases and J dropped 1 base, with 11 bases sitting between them. The CDR3 runs 15 residues.

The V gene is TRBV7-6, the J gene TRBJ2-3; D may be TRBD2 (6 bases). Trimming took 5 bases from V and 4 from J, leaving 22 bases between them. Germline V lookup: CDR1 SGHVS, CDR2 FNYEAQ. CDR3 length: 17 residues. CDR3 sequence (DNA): TGTGCCAGCAGCCCAGAGACGGTTTGGGGGGTGCCAGATACGCAGTATTTT. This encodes CASSPETVWGVPDTQYF.

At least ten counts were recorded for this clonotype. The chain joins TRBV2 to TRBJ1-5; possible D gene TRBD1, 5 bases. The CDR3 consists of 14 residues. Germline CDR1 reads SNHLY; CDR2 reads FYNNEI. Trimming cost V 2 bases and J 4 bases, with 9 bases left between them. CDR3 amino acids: CASSEQGTNQPQHF. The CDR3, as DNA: TGTGCCAGCAGTGAACAGGGAACAAATCAGCCCCAGCATTTT.

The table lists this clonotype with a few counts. The CDR3: CASSYPLGGRRINEQYF. In DNA, the CDR3 is TGTGCCAGCAGTTACCCTTTAGGGGGAAGGAGGATAAACGAGCAGTACTTC. This chain links TRBV12-3 or TRBV12-4 with TRBJ2-7; possibly TRBD1 for D (6 bases). This CDR3 contains 17 residues. V was clipped by 4 bases and J by 5 bases, with 24 bases between them.

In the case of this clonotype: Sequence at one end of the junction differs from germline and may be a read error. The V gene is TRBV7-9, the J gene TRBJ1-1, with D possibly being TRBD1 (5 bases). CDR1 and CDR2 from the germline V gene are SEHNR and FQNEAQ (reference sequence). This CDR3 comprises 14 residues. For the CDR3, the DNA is TGTGCCAGCAGCTTAGTAACCGGGGGAGCTGAACCTTTCTTT. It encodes CASSLVTGGAEPFF.

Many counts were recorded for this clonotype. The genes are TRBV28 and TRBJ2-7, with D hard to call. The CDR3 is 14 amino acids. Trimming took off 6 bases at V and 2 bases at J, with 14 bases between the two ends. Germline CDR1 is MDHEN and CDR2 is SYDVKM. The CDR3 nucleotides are TGTGCCAGCAGGGCAGGCGGCCGAACCTACGAGCAGTACTTC. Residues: CASRAGGRTYEQYF.

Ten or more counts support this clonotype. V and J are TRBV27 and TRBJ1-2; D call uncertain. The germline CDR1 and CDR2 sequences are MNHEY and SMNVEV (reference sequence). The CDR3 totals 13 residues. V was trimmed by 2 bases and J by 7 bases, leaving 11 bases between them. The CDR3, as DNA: TGTGCCAGCAGTTTAATTAGGGATTCTGGCTACACCTTC. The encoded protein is CASSLIRDSGYTF.

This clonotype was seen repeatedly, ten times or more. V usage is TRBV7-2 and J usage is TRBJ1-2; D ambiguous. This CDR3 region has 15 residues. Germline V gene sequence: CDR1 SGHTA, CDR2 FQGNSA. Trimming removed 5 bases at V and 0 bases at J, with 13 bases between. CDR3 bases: TGTGCCAGCAGCGGGCGGGGAGGGCCTAACTATGGCTACACCTTC. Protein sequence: CASSGRGGPNYGYTF.

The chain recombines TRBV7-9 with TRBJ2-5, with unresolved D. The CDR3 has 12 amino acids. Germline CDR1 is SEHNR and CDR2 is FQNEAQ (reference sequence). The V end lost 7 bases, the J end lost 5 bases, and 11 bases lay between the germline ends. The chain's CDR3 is CASNDSRETQYF. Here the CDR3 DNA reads TGTGCCAGCAACGATAGCCGGGAGACCCAGTACTTC.

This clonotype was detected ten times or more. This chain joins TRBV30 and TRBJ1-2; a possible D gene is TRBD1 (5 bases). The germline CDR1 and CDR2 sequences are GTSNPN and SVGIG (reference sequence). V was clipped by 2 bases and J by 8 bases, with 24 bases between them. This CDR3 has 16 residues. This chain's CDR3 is CAWSFPPGLPVRGYTF. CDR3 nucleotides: TGTGCCTGGAGTTTTCCCCCGGGACTGCCCGTAAGAGGCTACACCTTC.

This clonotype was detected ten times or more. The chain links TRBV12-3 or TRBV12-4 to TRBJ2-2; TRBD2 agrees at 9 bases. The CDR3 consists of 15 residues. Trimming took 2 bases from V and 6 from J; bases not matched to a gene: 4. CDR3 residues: CASSLTVAGAGELFF. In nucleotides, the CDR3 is TGTGCCAGCAGTTTAACGGTAGCGGGAGCCGGGGAGCTGTTTTTT.

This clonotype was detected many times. CDR3 bases: TGCAGTGCCTCGGACAGGGACCATGAGCAGTTCTTC. Its protein is CSASDRDHEQFF. The chain employs TRBV20-1 and TRBJ2-1; 8 nucleotides match TRBD1. The V gene end was trimmed by 6 bases and the J gene end by 8 bases; junction bases not matched to a gene: 6. CDR3 length equals 12 residues. The germline V gene has CDR1 DFQATT and CDR2 SNEGSKA (reference sequence).

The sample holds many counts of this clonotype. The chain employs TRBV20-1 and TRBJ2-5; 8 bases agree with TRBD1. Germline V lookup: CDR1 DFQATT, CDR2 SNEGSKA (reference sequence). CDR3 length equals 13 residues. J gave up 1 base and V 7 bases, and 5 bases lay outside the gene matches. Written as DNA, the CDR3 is TGCAGTGAGAGGACAGGGTCCCAAGAGACCCAGTACTTC. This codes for CSERTGSQETQYF.

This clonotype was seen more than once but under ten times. CDR3 sequence: CASSFGTGDNEQFF. CDR3 coding DNA: TGTGCCAGCAGCTTCGGGACAGGGGACAATGAGCAGTTCTTC. This chain joins TRBV7-7 and TRBJ2-1, with 10 bases aligning to TRBD1. The V gene end was trimmed by 3 bases and the J gene end by 5 bases; junction bases not matched to a gene: 1. This CDR3 contains 14 residues. Germline assignment: CDR1 SSHAT and CDR2 FNYEAQ (reference sequence).

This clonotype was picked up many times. The CDR3 DNA sequence: TGTGCCAGCAGTCATAACACAGATACGCAGTATTTT. Its translation: CASSHNTDTQYF. The chain joins TRBV27 to TRBJ2-3; D unresolved. Trimming left V 5 bases short and J 2 bases short, with 5 bases between. CDR1 is MNHEY, CDR2 SMNVEV, per germline (reference sequence). The CDR3 loop spans 12 amino acids.

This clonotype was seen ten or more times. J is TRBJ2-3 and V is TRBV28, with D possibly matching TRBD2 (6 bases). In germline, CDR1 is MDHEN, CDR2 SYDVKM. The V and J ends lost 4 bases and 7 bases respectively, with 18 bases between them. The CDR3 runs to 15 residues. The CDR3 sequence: CASSSSGTLGNTQYF. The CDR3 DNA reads TGTGCCAGCAGTTCATCCGGGACTCTGGGAAATACGCAGTATTTT.

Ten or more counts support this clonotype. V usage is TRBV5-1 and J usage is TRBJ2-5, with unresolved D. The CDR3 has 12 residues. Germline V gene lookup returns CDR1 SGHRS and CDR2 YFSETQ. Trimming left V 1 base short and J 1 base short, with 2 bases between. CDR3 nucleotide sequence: TGCGCCAGCAGCTTGATCCAAGAGACCCAGTACTTC. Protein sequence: CASSLIQETQYF.

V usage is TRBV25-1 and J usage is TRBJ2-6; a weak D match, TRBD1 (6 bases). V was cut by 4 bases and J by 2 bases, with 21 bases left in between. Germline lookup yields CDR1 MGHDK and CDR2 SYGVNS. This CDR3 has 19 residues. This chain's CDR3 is CASSGVVAGVRAGANVLTF. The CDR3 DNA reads TGTGCCAGCAGTGGTGTTGTCGCAGGGGTTAGAGCTGGGGCCAACGTCCTGACTTTC.

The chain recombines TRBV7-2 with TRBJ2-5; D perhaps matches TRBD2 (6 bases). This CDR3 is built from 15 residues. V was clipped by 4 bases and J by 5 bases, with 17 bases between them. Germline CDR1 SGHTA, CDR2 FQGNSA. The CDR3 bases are TGTGCCAGCAGCTGGACTGGAGGGATCGCGGAGACCCAGTACTTC. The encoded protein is CASSWTGGIAETQYF.

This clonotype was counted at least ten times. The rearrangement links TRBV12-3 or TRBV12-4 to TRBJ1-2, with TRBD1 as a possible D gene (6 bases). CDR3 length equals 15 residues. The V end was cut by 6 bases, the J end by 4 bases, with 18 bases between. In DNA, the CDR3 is TGTGCCAGCAGCCAACAGGGCCCCAGCCTCTATGGCTACACCTTC. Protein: CASSQQGPSLYGYTF.

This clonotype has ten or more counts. The CDR3 DNA follows: TGTGCCAGCAGTTACCGCGCGGGGGGGATTAGTTCACCCCTCCACTTT. It is translated as CASSYRAGGISSPLHF. The V gene is TRBV28, the J gene TRBJ1-6; the D gene is possibly TRBD1 (5 bases). The V and J ends lost 4 bases and 9 bases respectively, with 19 bases between them. Germline V lookup: CDR1 MDHEN, CDR2 SYDVKM. The CDR3 contains 16 residues.

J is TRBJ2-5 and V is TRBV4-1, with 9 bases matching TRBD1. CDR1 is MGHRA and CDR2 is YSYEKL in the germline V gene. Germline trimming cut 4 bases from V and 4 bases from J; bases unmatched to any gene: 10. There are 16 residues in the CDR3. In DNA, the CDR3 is TGCGCCAGCAGCCGCCCCGGGACAGGGAAAAGAGAGACCCAGTACTTC. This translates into CASSRPGTGKRETQYF.

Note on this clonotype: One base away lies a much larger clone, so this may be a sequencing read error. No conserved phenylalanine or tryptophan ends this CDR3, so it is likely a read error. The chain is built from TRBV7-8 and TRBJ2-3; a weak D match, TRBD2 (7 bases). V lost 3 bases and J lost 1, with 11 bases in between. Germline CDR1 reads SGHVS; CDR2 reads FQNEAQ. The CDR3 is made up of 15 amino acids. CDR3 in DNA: TGTGCCAGCAGCTTTCGGGGGGCCGGCACAGATACGCAGTATATT. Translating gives CASSFRGAGTDTQYI.

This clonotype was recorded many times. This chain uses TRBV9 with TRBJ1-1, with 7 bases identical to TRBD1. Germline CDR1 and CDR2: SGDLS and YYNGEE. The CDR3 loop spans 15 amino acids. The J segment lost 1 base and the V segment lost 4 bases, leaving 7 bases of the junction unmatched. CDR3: CASSTTRTGNTEAFF. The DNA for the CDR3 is TGTGCCAGCAGCACGACTCGGACAGGGAACACTGAAGCTTTCTTT.

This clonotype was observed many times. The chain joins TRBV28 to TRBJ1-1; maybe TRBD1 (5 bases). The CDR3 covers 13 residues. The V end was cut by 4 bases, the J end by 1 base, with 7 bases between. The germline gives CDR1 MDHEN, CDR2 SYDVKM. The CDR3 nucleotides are TGTGCCAGCAGTTGGAGGGGGAACACTGAAGCTTTCTTT. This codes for CASSWRGNTEAFF.

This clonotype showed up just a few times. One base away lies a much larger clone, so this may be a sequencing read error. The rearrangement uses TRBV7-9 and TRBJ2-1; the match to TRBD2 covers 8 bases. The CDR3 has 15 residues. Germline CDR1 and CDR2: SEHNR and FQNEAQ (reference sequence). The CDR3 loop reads CASSIAGRKFHEQFF. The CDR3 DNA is TGTGCCAGCAGCATAGCGGGAAGGAAGTTCCATGAGCAGTTCTTC. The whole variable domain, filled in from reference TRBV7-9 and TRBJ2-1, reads DTGVSQNPRHKITKRGQNVTFRCDPISEHNRLYWYRQTLGQGPEFLTYFQNEAQLEKSRLLSDRFSAERPKGSFSTLEIQRTEQGDSAMYLCASSIAGRKFHEQFFGPGTRLTVL.

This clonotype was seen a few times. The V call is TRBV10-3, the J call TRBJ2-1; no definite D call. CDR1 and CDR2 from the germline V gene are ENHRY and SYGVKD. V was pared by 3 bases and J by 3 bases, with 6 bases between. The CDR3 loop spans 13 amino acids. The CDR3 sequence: CAISDTYYNEQFF. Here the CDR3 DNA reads TGTGCCATCAGTGACACTTACTACAATGAGCAGTTCTTC.

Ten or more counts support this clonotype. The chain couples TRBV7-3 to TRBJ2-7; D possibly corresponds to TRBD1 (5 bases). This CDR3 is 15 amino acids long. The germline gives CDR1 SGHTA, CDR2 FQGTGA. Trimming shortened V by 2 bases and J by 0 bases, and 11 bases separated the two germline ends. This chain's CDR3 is CASSLEGVNSYEQYF. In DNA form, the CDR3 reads TGTGCCAGCAGCTTAGAAGGGGTCAACTCCTACGAGCAGTACTTC.

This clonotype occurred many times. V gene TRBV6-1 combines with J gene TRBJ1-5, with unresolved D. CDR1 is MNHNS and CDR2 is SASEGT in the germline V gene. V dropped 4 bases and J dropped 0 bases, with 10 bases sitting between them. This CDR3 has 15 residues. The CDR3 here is CASSVIGISNQPQHF. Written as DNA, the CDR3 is TGTGCCAGCAGTGTTATCGGAATTAGCAATCAGCCCCAGCATTTT.

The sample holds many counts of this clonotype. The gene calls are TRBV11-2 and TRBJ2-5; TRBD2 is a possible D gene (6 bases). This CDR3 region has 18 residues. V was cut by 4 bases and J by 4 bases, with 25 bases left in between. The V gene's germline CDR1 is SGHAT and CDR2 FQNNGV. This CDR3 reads CASSSYIAENLLGETQYF. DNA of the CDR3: TGTGCCAGCAGCTCATACATAGCGGAAAACCTGTTAGGAGAGACCCAGTACTTC.

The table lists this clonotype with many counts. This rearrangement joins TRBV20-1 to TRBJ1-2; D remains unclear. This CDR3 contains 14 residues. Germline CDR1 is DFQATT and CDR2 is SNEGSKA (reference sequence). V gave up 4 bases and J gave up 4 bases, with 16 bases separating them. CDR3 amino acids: CSAIVTGAAYGYTF. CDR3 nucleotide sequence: TGCAGTGCTATCGTGACCGGCGCGGCCTATGGCTACACCTTC.